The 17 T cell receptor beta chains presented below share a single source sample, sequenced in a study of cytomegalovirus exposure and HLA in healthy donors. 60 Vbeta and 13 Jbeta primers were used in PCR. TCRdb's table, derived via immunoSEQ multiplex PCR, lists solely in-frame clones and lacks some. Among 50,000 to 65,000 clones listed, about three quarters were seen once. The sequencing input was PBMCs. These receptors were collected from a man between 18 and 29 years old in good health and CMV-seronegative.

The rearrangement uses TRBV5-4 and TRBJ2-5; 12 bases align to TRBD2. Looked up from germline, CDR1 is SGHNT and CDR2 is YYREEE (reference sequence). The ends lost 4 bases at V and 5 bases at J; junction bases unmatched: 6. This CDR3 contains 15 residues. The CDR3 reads CASSESSGRVETQYF. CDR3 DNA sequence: TGTGCCAGCAGCGAGTCTAGCGGGAGGGTCGAGACCCAGTACTTC.

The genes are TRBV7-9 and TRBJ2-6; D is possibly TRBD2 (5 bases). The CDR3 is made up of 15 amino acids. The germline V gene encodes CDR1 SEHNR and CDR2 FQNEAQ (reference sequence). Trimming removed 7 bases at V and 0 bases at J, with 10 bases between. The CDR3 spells CASIRGSSGANVLTF. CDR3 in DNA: TGTGCCAGCATAAGAGGGTCCTCTGGGGCCAACGTCCTGACTTTC.

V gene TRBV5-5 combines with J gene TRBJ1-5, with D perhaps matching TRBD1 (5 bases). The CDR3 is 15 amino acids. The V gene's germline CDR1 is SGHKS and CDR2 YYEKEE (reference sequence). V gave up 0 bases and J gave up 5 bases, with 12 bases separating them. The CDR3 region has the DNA TGTGCCAGCAGCTTGGCCGGGGGAGCCGATCAGCCCCAGCATTTT. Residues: CASSLAGGADQPQHF.

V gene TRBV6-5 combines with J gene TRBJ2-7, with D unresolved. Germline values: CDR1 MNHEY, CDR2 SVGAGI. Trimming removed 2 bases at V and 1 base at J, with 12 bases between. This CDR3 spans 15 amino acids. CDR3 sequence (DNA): TGTGCCAGCAGTTACCGCGGCAGCCTATCCTACGAGCAGTACTTC. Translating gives CASSYRGSLSYEQYF.

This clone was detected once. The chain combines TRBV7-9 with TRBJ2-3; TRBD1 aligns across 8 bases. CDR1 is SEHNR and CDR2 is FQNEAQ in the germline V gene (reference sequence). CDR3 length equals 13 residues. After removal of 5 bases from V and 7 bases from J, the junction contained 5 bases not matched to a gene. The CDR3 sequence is CASSIRQGNTQYF. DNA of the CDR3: TGTGCCAGCAGCATCCGACAGGGGAATACGCAGTATTTT.

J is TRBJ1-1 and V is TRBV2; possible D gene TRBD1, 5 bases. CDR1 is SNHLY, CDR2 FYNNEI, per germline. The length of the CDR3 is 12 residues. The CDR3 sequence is CVPGSGNTEAFF. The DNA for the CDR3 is TGTGTACCAGGGTCAGGAAACACTGAAGCTTTCTTT.

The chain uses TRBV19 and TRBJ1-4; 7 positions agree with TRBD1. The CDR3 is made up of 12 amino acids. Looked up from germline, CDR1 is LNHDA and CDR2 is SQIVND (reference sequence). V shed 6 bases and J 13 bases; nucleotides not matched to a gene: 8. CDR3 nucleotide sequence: TGTGCCAGTAGGCTTGAGGGGGCGAGACTGTTTTTT. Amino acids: CASRLEGARLFF. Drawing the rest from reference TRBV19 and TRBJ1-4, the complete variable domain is DGGITQSPKYLFRKEGQNVTLSCEQNLNHDAMYWYRQDPGQGLRLIYYSQIVNDFQKGDIAEGYSVSREKKESFPLTVTSAQKNPTAFYLCASRLEGARLFFGSGTQLSVL.

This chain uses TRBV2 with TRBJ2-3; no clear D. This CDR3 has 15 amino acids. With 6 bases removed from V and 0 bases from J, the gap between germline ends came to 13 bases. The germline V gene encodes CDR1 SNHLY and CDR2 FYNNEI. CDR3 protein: CASRPGISSTDTQYF. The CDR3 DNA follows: TGTGCCAGCAGGCCTGGCATATCTAGCACAGATACGCAGTATTTT.

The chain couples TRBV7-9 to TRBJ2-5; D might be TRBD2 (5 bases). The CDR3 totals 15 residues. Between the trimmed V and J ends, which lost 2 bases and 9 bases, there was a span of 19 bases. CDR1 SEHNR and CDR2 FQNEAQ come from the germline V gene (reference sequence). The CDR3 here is CASSLLSGPQEAQYF. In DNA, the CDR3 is TGTGCCAGCAGCTTATTGTCTGGGCCCCAGGAGGCCCAGTACTTC. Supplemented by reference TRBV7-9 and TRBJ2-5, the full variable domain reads DTGVSQNPRHKITKRGQNVTFRCDPISEHNRLYWYRQTLGQGPEFLTYFQNEAQLEKSRLLSDRFSAERPKGSFSTLEIQRTEQGDSAMYLCASSLLSGPQEAQYFGPGTRLLVL.

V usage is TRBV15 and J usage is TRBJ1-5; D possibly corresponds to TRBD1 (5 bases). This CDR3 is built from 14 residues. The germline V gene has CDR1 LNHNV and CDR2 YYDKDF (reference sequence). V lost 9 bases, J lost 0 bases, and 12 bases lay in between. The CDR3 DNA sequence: TGTGCCACGACCAAGGGGAATAGCAATCAGCCCCAGCATTTT. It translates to CATTKGNSNQPQHF.

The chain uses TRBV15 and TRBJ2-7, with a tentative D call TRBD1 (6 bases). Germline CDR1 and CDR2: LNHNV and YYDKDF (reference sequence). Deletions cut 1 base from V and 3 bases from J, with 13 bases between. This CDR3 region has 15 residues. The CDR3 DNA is TGTGCCACCAGCAGAGCTGGCAGGGGAAACTACGAGCAGTACTTC. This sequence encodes CATSRAGRGNYEQYF.

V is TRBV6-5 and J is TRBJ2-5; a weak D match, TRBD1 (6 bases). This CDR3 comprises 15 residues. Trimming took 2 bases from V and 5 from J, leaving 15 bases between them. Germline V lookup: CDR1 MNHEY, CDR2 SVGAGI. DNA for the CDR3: TGTGCCAGCAGTTACGTGGGGGCCCCTGCTGAGACCCAGTACTTC. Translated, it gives CASSYVGAPAETQYF.

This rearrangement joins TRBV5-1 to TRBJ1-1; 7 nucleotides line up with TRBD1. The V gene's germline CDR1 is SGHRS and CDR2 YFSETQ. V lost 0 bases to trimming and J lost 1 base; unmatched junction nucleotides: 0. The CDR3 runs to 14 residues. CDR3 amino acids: CASSLGTGNTEAFF. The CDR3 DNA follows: TGCGCCAGCAGCTTGGGGACAGGGAACACTGAAGCTTTCTTT.

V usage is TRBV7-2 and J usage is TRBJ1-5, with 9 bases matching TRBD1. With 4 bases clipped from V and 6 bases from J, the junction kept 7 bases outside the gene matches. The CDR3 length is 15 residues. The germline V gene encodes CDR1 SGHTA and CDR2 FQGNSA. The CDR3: CASSSRTGVGQPQHF. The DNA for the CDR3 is TGTGCCAGCAGCTCTCGGACAGGGGTCGGTCAGCCCCAGCATTTT.

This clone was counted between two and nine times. In nucleotides, the CDR3 is TGTGCCATCAGTGATTTTCTCCAGGGGGCTAACTATGGCTACACCTTC. Protein product: CAISDFLQGANYGYTF. The chain has TRBV10-3 and TRBJ1-2; 7 bases agree with TRBD1. The germline CDR1 and CDR2 sequences are ENHRY and SYGVKD. The CDR3 loop spans 16 amino acids. After removal of 3 bases from V and 0 bases from J, the junction contained 7 bases not matched to a gene.

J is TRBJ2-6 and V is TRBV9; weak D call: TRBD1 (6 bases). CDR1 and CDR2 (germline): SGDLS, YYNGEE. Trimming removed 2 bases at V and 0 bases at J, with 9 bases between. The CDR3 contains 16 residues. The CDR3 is CASSVTGSSGANVLTF. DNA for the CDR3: TGTGCCAGCAGCGTTACAGGGTCCTCTGGGGCCAACGTCCTGACTTTC.

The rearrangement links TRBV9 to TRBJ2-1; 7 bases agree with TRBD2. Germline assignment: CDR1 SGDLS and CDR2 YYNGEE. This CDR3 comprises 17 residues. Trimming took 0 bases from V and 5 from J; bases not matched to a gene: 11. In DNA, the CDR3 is TGTGCCAGCAGCGTAGCTGCGCATACCGCGGGGGACAATGAGCAGTTCTTC. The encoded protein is CASSVAAHTAGDNEQFF. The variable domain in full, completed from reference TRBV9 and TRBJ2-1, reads DSGVTQTPKHLITATGQRVTLRCSPRSGDLSVYWYQQSLDQGLQFLIQYYNGEERAKGNILERFSAQQFPDLHSELNLSSLELGDSALYFCASSVAAHTAGDNEQFFGPGTRLTVL.